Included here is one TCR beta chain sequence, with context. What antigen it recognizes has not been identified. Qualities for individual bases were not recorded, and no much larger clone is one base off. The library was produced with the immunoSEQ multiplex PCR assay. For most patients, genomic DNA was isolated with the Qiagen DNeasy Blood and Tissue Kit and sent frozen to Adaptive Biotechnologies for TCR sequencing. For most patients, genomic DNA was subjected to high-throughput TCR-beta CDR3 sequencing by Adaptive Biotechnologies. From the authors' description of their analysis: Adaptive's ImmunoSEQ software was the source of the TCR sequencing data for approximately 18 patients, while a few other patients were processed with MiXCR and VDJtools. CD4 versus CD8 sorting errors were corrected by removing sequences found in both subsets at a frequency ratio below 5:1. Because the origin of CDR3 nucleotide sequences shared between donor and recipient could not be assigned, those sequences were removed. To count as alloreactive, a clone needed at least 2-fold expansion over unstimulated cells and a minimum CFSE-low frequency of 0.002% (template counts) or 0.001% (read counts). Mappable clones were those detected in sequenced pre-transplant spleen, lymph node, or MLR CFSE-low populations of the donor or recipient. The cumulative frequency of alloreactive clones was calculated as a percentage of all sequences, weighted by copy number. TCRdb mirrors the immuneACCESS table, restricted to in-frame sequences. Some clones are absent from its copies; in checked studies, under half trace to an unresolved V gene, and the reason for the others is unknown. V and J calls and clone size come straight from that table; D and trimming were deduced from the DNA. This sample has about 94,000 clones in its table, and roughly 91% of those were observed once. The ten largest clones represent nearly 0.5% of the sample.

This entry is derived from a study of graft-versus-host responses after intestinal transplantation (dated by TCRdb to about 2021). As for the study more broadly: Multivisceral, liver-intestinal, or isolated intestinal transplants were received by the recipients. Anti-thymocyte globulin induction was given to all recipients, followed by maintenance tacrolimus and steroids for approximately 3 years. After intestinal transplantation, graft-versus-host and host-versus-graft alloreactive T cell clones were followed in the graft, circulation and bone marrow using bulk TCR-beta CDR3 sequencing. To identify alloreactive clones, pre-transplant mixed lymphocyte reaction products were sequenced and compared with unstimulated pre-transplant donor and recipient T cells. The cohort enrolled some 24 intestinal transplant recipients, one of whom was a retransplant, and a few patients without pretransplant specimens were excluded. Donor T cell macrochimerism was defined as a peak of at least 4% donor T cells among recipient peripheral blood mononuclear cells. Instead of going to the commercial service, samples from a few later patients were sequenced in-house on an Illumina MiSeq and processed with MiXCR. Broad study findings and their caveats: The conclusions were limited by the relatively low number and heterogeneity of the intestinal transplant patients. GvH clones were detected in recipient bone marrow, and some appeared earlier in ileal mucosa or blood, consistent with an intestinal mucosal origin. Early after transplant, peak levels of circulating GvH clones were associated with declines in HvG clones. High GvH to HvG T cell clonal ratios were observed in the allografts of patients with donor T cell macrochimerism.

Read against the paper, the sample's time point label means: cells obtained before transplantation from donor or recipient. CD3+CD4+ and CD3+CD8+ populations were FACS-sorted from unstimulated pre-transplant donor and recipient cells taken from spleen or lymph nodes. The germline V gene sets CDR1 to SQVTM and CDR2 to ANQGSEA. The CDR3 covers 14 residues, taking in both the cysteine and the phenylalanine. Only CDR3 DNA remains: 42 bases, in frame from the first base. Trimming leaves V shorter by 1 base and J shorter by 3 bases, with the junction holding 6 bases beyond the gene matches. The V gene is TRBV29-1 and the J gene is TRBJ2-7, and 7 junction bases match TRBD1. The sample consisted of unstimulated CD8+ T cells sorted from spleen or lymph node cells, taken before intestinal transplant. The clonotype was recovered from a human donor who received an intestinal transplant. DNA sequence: TGCAGCGTTGAAGGGGACAGCGCCGGCTACGAGCAGTACTTC. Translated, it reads CSVEGDSAGYEQYF.